Detailed here is one T cell receptor beta chain. At the DNA level, this CDR3 is encoded by other sequences in the same sample as well. A Seattle source enrolled patients during active infection and followed them longitudinally. Original processing methods: How many nucleated cells were present was estimated from reference gene primer amplification. Clones were sequenced by immunoSEQ multiplex PCR, and TCRdb holds only the in-frame ones, with some missing. That table furnishes V, J and clone size, whereas the DNA furnished D and trimming. Of just over 350,000 clones listed, less than 90% are singletons. This CDR3 has 15 amino acids. Germline V gives CDR1 MNHEY, CDR2 SVGAGI. V lost 0 bases, J lost 0 bases, and 9 bases lay in between. This record belongs to a study of blood T cell repertoires in COVID-19.

This TCR was recovered from an older woman with COVID-19, enrolled during active disease. The chain couples TRBV6-5 to TRBJ2-7, with D possibly matching TRBD2 (7 bases). Sequenced material: peripheral blood. The CDR3 reads CASSYSGGASYEQYF. CDR3 bases: TGTGCCAGCAGTTACTCTGGGGGGGCCTCCTACGAGCAGTACTTC.